The source of this TCR beta chain is a study of blood T cell repertoires in COVID-19. Study summary: The United States, Italy and Spain supplied acute and convalescent COVID-19 samples. In each case, the material was cDNA or gDNA derived from T cells, B-cell-depleted T cells, or PBMCs.

This clone was detected a few times. Original handling: Amplifying reference gene primers gave estimates of nucleated cell counts. Here immunoSEQ multiplex PCR was the method, and the copy in TCRdb shows in-frame clones only, minus some. The V and J calls and the clone size are those of that table, but D and trimming were determined from the DNA. The profile shows under 350,000 clones, 83% of them singletons. The CDR3 covers 11 residues. The germline V gene has CDR1 DFQATT and CDR2 SNEGSKA (reference sequence). Trimming removed 5 bases from V and 8 bases from J, with 12 bases in between. The sequenced material came from peripheral blood. This rearrangement joins TRBV20-1 to TRBJ1-2; D ambiguous. The receptor comes from a woman in her forties or fifties who had recovered from COVID-19. CDR3 protein: CSARLILGYTF. The CDR3 DNA reads TGCAGTGCTCGACTGATTTTGGGCTACACCTTC.